One sample yielded the 10 T cell receptor beta chains listed below, sequenced in a study of vaccination and CD4 T cells after COVID-19. The Oncomine TCR Beta short-read assay sequenced DNA from cultured CD4+ T cells. MiXCR was run by TCRdb on the PCR reads, yielding one entry per CDR3 protein. The sample comprises about 5,700 distinct CDR3 sequences, roughly 27% of which are singletons, and about a fifth rests with the top ten. Their antigen targets remain unknown. Described treatment: roughly 10-day PBMC culture with coronavirus spike peptide pools or control peptides (ViraFEST assay). During the years 2011-2018, before the COVID-19 pandemic, the unexposed donor's CD4+ T cells were collected. The sample was CD4+ T cells from blood, cultured in vitro. All receptors come from a human donor in good health.

This clonotype was recorded a few times. This chain joins TRBV20-1 and TRBJ2-3; tentative D call: TRBD2 (6 bases). This CDR3 is 15 amino acids long. CDR1 is DFQATT and CDR2 is SNEGSKA in the germline V gene (reference sequence). V gave up 0 bases and J gave up 2 bases, with 12 bases separating them. For the CDR3, the DNA is TGCAGTGCTAGAGAGGTCGCGGGGTACACAGATACGCAGTATTTT. Translated, it gives CSAREVAGYTDTQYF.

This chain's CDR3 is CAGGGEDQPQHF. The CDR3, as DNA: TGTGCCGGAGGGGGGGAGGATCAGCCCCAGCATTTT. The rearrangement links TRBV10-3 to TRBJ1-5; tentative D call: TRBD1 (6 bases). V was clipped by 11 bases and J by 5 bases, with 13 bases between them. This CDR3 is built from 12 residues. Germline V CDR1 and CDR2: ENHRY, SYGVKD.

This clonotype has a handful of counts. V gene TRBV10-3 combines with J gene TRBJ1-6; D might be TRBD1 (6 bases). Germline CDR1 and CDR2: ENHRY and SYGVKD. Trimming took off 6 bases at V and 7 bases at J, with 13 bases between the two ends. The CDR3 length is 14 residues. As DNA, the CDR3 is TGTGCCATCAGCCTCGGTCAGGGGAATTCACCCCTCCACTTT. Translation: CAISLGQGNSPLHF.

V gene TRBV29-1 combines with J gene TRBJ1-1, with D possibly being TRBD1 (6 bases). CDR1 is SQVTM, CDR2 ANQGSEA, per germline. The CDR3 is 12 residues long. Deletions cut 4 bases from V and 8 bases from J, with 14 bases between. As DNA, the CDR3 is TGCAGCGTTGGGGGACATAGTGCCGAAGCTTTCTTT. Translation: CSVGGHSAEAFF.

The chain carries TRBV6-1 and TRBJ2-7, with 7 bases that match TRBD1. The V gene end was trimmed by 7 bases and the J gene end by 2 bases; junction bases not matched to a gene: 5. The CDR3 covers 13 residues. From germline, CDR1 is MNHNS and CDR2 SASEGT. The CDR3 sequence is CASNPTGTYEQYF. CDR3 nucleotide sequence: TGTGCCAGCAACCCGACAGGGACCTACGAGCAGTACTTC.

This clonotype was detected a few times. The chain links TRBV10-3 to TRBJ1-6, with a possible D match to TRBD1 (5 bases). The CDR3 has 17 amino acids. Trimming took off 5 bases at V and 9 bases at J, with 23 bases between the two ends. CDR1 is ENHRY and CDR2 is SYGVKD in the germline V gene. Here the CDR3 reads CAISPQAGIVGGSPLHF. The CDR3 DNA is TGTGCCATCAGTCCTCAGGCAGGGATCGTCGGCGGTTCACCCCTCCACTTT.

CDR3 nucleotides: TGTGCCAGTAGTACCCTTCAGAGTGGAAATCAGCCCCAGCATTTT. Residues: CASSTLQSGNQPQHF. The J gene is TRBJ1-5, the V gene TRBV19; no clear D gene. The CDR3 runs 15 residues. Trimming shortened V by 4 bases and J by 4 bases, and 14 bases separated the two germline ends. Germline values: CDR1 LNHDA, CDR2 SQIVND (reference sequence).

This clonotype is judged medium-sized. The V call is TRBV7-3, the J call TRBJ1-5; D is ambiguous. Germline V CDR1 and CDR2: SGHTA, FQGTGA. V lost 5 bases to trimming and J lost 7 bases, with 9 bases between them. The CDR3 consists of 12 residues. The CDR3 bases are TGTGCCAGCAGCCAGACGGGGCAGCCCCAGCATTTT. As protein: CASSQTGQPQHF.

This clonotype has more than one count but fewer than ten. The chain uses TRBV6-1 and TRBJ1-2; 7 nucleotides line up with TRBD1. The CDR3 contains 12 residues. Germline lookup yields CDR1 MNHNS and CDR2 SASEGT. J was trimmed by 6 bases and V by 5 bases; bases with no gene match: 3. As DNA, the CDR3 is TGTGCCAGCAGTCTTGACAGGGATGGCTACACCTTC. It codes for CASSLDRDGYTF.

The table lists this clonotype with a few counts. This chain links TRBV6-5 with TRBJ2-5; TRBD1 might be the D (6 bases). Trimming left V 3 bases short and J 5 bases short, with 19 bases between. Germline CDR1 and CDR2: MNHEY and SVGAGI. CDR3 length: 16 residues. CDR3: CASSYTRAGVDETQYF. The CDR3 DNA follows: TGTGCCAGCAGTTATACCCGGGCAGGGGTAGACGAGACCCAGTACTTC.